This is a list of T cell receptor beta chains from one sample in a study of T cell changes during pregnancy in multiple sclerosis. Profiled with immunoSEQ multiplex PCR; TCRdb holds only in-frame clones, not every one. The repertoire holds over 90,000 clones, around 94% seen once, with 0.75% to 0.95% in the top ten. Sequencing used peripheral blood, obtained after pregnancy. All receptors derive from a female donor with multiple sclerosis, enrolled in a pregnancy study. Both conserved end residues are part of each CDR3. Fields, in order: clone size, V gene, J gene, CDR3 protein. Part of the rows lack a size; the others show once, few, many or a class for expanded clones.

>-|TRBV7-3|TRBJ2-1
CASSYTTNEQFF
>-|TRBV2|TRBJ1-5
CASRVDRGIQPQHF
>-|TRBV11-2|TRBJ2-7
CASSLDSGQHSYEQYF
>-|TRBV25-1|TRBJ2-7
CASGGPPDSYEQYF
>-|TRBV7-7|TRBJ1-1
CASSRDRNTEAFF
>-|TRBV28|TRBJ1-2
CASSRQEDYGYTF
>-|TRBV2|TRBJ2-5
CACRDRWYQETQYF
>once|TRBV4-1|TRBJ1-2
CASSQTAGGRGYGYTF
>-|TRBV7-9|TRBJ1-1
CASSLGQGMHTEAFF
>-|TRBV12-2|TRBJ2-7
CASRFPRTRNIHEQYF
>-|TRBV19|TRBJ2-7
CASSPGTGAVEQYF
>-|TRBV11-2|TRBJ1-2
CASSTHNQMFNGYTF
>-|TRBV11-3|TRBJ2-5
CASSLGRLGETQYF
>-|TRBV7-9|TRBJ2-2
CASSLVGFRRYAGELFF
>once|TRBV7-9|TRBJ2-2
CASSLRETGELFF
>-|TRBV6-6|TRBJ2-7
CASSYPAGEGYEQYF
>-|TRBV27|TRBJ2-7
CASSLERGPSYEQYF
>-|TRBV6-5|TRBJ2-7
CASSYSEGKYEQYF
>-|TRBV27|TRBJ2-1
CASRYRGISSYNEQFF
>-|TRBV10-3|TRBJ2-5
CAISESKGGGQESQYF
>-|TRBV6-1|TRBJ1-2
CATTTPYDPNYGYTF
>-|TRBV9|TRBJ1-1
CASSVDYRGNTEAFF
>-|TRBV4-2|-
CASSQDKGPPYEQYF
>-|TRBV5-5|TRBJ2-2
CASSSTGTGNTGELFF
>-|TRBV6-1|TRBJ2-6
CASRAGAAGANVLTF
>-|TRBV6-1|TRBJ2-1
CASSARHVTYNEQFF
>-|TRBV19|TRBJ2-2
CASSIIPLLPGELFF
>-|TRBV18|TRBJ1-3
CASSPLTGSSGNTIYF
>-|TRBV27|TRBJ2-1
CASSLFGSRVGNEQFF
>-|TRBV27|TRBJ2-7
CASSFGSFYEQYF
>-|TRBV7-3|TRBJ1-1
CASSPAGGISTEAFF
>few|TRBV5-1|TRBJ1-1
CASSEDSPAEAFF
>-|TRBV13|TRBJ2-7
CASRPQKQGIISGQYF
>-|TRBV4-1|TRBJ2-7
CASSQGRGTYEQYF
>-|TRBV5-1|TRBJ2-3
CASSLAETDTQYF
>-|TRBV7-3|TRBJ2-7
CASSPGQASYEQYF
>-|TRBV4-1|TRBJ1-2
CASSQGGGSLNYGYTF
>-|TRBV4-3|TRBJ2-2
CASSQDWTPNTGELFF
>-|TRBV21-1|TRBJ2-7
CASSKCRKGQGQYF
>once|TRBV27|TRBJ2-1
CASSRGGTSFEQFF
>once|TRBV5-1|TRBJ2-3
CASSLAGTSGSTDTQYF
>-|TRBV11-2|TRBJ2-7
CASSLAGGPSEQYF
>-|TRBV5-1|TRBJ1-1
CASSLGEGEAFF
>-|TRBV18|TRBJ1-1
CASSPGGNTEAFF
>-|TRBV19|TRBJ2-5
CASSLTGWQETQYF
>-|TRBV27|TRBJ1-4
CASSFQAGFNEKLFF
>-|TRBV7-6|TRBJ1-5
CASSLGRERYSNQPQHF
>-|TRBV5-6|TRBJ2-7
CASSYRGSEQYF
>-|TRBV11-3|TRBJ2-1
CASSLGRWTDSMDNEQFF
>-|TRBV11-2|TRBJ2-7
CASSLVRPGLGAEQYF
>-|TRBV2|TRBJ1-1
CASRSSGKTEAFF
>-|TRBV5-4|TRBJ2-1
CASSLRSGLVYNEQFF
>-|TRBV6-4|TRBJ1-1
CASRRDSWNTEAFF
>-|TRBV2|TRBJ1-2
CATSTPDTYIYGYTF
>-|TRBV5-1|TRBJ2-7
CASSLQSPYEQYF
>-|TRBV30|TRBJ1-3
CAWSGGSGNTIYF
>-|TRBV5-4|TRBJ1-1
CASSLGQTEAFF
>-|TRBV27|TRBJ1-1
CASSAGRYYTEAFF
>-|TRBV7-8|TRBJ1-5
CASSLMSRPQHF
>-|TRBV15|TRBJ2-5
CATSRDTGLAGETQYF